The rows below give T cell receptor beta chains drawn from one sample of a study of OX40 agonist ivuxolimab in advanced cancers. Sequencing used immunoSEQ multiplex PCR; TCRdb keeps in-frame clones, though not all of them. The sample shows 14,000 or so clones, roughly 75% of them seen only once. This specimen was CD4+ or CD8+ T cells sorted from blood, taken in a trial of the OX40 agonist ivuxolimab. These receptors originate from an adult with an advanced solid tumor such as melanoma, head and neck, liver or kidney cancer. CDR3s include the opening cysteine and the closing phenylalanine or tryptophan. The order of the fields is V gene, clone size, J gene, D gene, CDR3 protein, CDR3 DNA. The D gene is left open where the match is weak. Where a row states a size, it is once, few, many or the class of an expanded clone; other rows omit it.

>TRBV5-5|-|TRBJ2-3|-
CASSSISTDTQYF
TGTGCCAGCAGCTCAATAAGCACAGATACGCAGTATTTT
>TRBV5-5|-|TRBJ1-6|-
CASSFRPELGQDSPLHF
TGTGCCAGCAGCTTCAGACCGGAACTTGGTCAGGATTCACCCCTCCACTTT
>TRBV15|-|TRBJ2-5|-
CATSRDLGAQETQYF
TGTGCCACCAGCAGAGATCTAGGGGCCCAAGAGACCCAGTACTTC
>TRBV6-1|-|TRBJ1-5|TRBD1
CAGHTGGESQPQHF
TGTGCCGGCCACACAGGGGGCGAGAGTCAGCCCCAGCATTTT
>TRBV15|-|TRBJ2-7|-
CATSRDSGRNYEQYF
TGTGCCACCAGCAGAGATTCGGGCAGGAACTACGAGCAGTACTTC
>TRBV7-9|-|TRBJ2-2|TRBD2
CASSLEALAGNTGELFF
TGTGCCAGCAGCTTAGAGGCTCTAGCGGGGAACACCGGGGAGCTGTTTTTT
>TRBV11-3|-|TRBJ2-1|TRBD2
CASSSGGYEQFF
TGTGCCAGCAGCAGCGGGGGCTATGAGCAGTTCTTC
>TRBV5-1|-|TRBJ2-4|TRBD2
CASSSGGSKNIQYF
TGCGCCAGCAGCTCCGGGGGGAGCAAAAACATTCAGTACTTC
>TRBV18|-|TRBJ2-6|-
CASSPTAGAISSGANVLTF
TGTGCCAGCTCACCGACAGCAGGGGCGATCAGCTCTGGGGCCAACGTCCTGACTTTC
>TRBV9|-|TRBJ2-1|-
CASSGTELSYNEQFF
TGTGCCAGCAGCGGGACAGAACTCTCCTACAATGAGCAGTTCTTC
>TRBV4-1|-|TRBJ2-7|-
CASSQVGQGNEQYF
TGCGCCAGCAGCCAAGTAGGTCAGGGGAACGAGCAGTACTTC
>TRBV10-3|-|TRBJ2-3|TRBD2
CAIKRTSGGATDTQYF
TGTGCCATCAAGAGGACTAGCGGGGGGGCAACAGATACGCAGTATTTT
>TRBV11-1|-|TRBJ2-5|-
CASSSSWETQYF
TGTGCCAGCAGCTCCTCCTGGGAGACCCAGTACTTC
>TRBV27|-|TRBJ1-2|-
CASTPEGGLFGYTF
TGTGCCAGCACCCCCGAGGGGGGCCTCTTTGGCTACACCTTC
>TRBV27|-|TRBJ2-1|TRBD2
CASSPTGLARPNEQFF
TGTGCCAGCAGTCCCACCGGACTAGCGCGCCCCAATGAGCAGTTCTTC
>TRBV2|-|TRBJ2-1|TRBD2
CASRGLAGIDEQFF
TGTGCCAGCAGGGGACTAGCGGGCATAGATGAGCAGTTCTTC
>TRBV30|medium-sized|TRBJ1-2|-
CAWKTASGLYGYTF
TGTGCCTGGAAGACCGCCTCGGGCCTCTATGGCTACACCTTC
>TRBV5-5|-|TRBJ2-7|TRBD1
CASSSSGTGAYEQYF
TGTGCCAGCAGCTCTTCCGGGACAGGGGCCTACGAGCAGTACTTC
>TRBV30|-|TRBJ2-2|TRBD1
CAWSGIGTGGTGELFF
TGTGCCTGGAGTGGGATAGGGACAGGAGGCACCGGGGAGCTGTTTTTT
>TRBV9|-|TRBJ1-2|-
CASEDINYGYTF
TGTGCCAGCGAGGACATTAACTATGGCTACACCTTC
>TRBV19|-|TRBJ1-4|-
CASSILGELFF
TGTGCCAGTAGTATCCTAGGGGAACTGTTTTTT
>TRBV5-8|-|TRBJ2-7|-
CASSSPTAYEQYF
TGTGCCAGCAGCTCCCCGACAGCCTACGAGCAGTACTTC
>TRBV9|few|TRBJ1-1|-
CASSGERWTEAFF
TGTGCCAGCAGCGGTGAGAGGTGGACTGAAGCTTTCTTT
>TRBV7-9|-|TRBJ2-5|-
CASSLAAGTSLRETQYF
TGTGCCAGCAGCTTAGCCGCCGGGACAAGTCTGAGGGAGACCCAGTACTTC
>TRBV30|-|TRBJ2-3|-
CAWSVEDNTQYF
TGTGCCTGGAGTGTCGAGGACAATACGCAGTATTTT
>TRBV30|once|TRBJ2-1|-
CAWSPTDYNEQFF
TGTGCCTGGAGTCCTACCGACTACAATGAGCAGTTCTTC
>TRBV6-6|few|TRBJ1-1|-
CASSSRDKYTEAFF
TGTGCCAGCAGTTCCCGGGACAAATACACTGAAGCTTTCTTT
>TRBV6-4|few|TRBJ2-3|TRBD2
CASSSQSGRAIDTQYF
TGTGCCAGCAGTTCCCAAAGCGGGAGGGCCATAGATACGCAGTATTTT
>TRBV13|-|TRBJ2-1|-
CASRFYNEQFF
TGTGCCAGCAGGTTCTACAATGAGCAGTTCTTC
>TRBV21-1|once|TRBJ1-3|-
CASSWGRGGNTIYF
TGTGCCAGCAGCTGGGGACGGGGCGGAAACACCATATATTTT
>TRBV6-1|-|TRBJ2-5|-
CASSESERETQYF
TGTGCCAGCAGTGAATCAGAGCGGGAGACCCAGTACTTC
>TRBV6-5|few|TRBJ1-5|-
CASSYSRLDQPQHF
TGTGCCAGCAGTTACTCGAGATTAGATCAGCCCCAGCATTTT
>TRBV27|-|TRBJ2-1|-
CASSTPMGRASSYNEQFF
TGTGCCAGCAGTACACCTATGGGGCGGGCGAGCTCCTACAATGAGCAGTTCTTC
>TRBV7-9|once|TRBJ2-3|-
CASSSRDELTDTQYF
TGTGCCAGCAGCTCCCGGGACGAGCTTACAGATACGCAGTATTTT
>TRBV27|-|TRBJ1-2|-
CASSLVGGYGYTF
TGTGCCAGCAGTTTAGTGGGGGGCTATGGCTACACCTTC
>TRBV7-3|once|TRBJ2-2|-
CASSQRDSPPPGELFF
TGTGCCAGCAGCCAACGGGACTCCCCACCCCCCGGGGAGCTGTTTTTT
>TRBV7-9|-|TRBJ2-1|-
CASSLEFSNEQFF
TGTGCCAGCAGCTTAGAATTTTCGAATGAGCAGTTCTTC
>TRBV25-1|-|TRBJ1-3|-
CASKGELGGNTIYF
TGTGCCAGCAAAGGGGAATTGGGAGGAAACACCATATATTTT
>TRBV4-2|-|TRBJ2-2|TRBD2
CASSQGLAGVTGELFF
TGTGCCAGCAGCCAGGGGCTAGCGGGAGTGACTGGGGAGCTGTTTTTT
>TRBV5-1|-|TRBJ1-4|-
CASSFGEKLFF
TGCGCCAGCAGCTTCGGAGAAAAACTGTTTTTT
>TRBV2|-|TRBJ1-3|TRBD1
CASSGGGQFSGNTIYF
TGTGCCAGCAGTGGGGGGGGACAGTTCTCTGGAAACACCATATATTTT
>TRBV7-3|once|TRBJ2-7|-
CASSPVTGSIYEQYF
TGTGCCAGCAGCCCAGTGACGGGGTCTATCTACGAGCAGTACTTC
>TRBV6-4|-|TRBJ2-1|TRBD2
CASSEKAGGYNEQFF
TGTGCCAGCAGTGAAAAAGCGGGGGGTTACAATGAGCAGTTCTTC
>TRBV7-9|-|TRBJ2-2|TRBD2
CASSRGASGRENTGELFF
TGTGCCAGCAGCCGCGGGGCTAGCGGGAGGGAGAACACCGGGGAGCTGTTTTTT
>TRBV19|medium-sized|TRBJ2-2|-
CASSIVRLTGELFF
TGTGCCAGTAGTATAGTTAGACTCACCGGGGAGCTGTTTTTT